Presented here are 7 T cell receptor beta chains from one specimen sequenced in a study of T cells after yellow fever vaccination. TCRdb re-analysed the 5' RACE reads in MiXCR, keeping a single row per CDR3 protein. The table records approximately 550,000 distinct CDR3 sequences, roughly 19% of them present only once. Specimen: PBMCs, collected 15 days after the yellow fever booster vaccination. The receptors originated from a man aged 25 to 45 who received the YFV17D yellow fever vaccine.

This clonotype was seen more than once but under ten times. This rearrangement joins TRBV7-2 to TRBJ1-1; D may be TRBD1 (6 bases). This CDR3 region has 14 residues. Germline V gives CDR1 SGHTA, CDR2 FQGNSA. V was shortened by 0 bases and J by 5 bases, with 10 bases between the two germline ends. CDR3 protein: CASSLAGHLTEAFF. The CDR3 region has the DNA TGTGCCAGCAGCTTAGCGGGACACCTAACTGAAGCTTTCTTT. Based on the CDR3 plus reference TRBV7-2 and TRBJ1-1, the full variable domain is GAGVSQSPSNKVTEKGKDVELRCDPISGHTALYWYRQSLGQGLEFLIYFQGNSAPDKSGLPSDRFSAERTGGSVSTLTIQRTQQEDSAVYLCASSLAGHLTEAFFGQGTRLTVV.

This sequence joins TRBV12-3 or TRBV12-4 and TRBJ2-7, with no clear D. V was pared by 4 bases and J by 2 bases, with 21 bases between. CDR3 length equals 17 residues. CDR3 in DNA: TGTGCCAGCAGTTATCTTCCCGGGCCCCCGGAGACCTACGAGCAGTACTTC. It encodes CASSYLPGPPETYEQYF.

This clonotype was detected a few times. The gene calls are TRBV20-1 and TRBJ2-1; TRBD2 matches at 8 bases. The length of the CDR3 is 16 residues. Unmatched junction bases numbered 9, after V lost 3 bases and J lost 2 bases. Germline-derived CDR1 and CDR2 are DFQATT and SNEGSKA (reference sequence). The CDR3, as DNA: TGCAGTGCTAGCAGGTCAGCGGGAGCGCCCTACAATGAGCAGTTCTTC. As protein: CSASRSAGAPYNEQFF.

This clonotype was seen a handful of times. The V and J genes are TRBV15 and TRBJ2-2, with 7 bases lining up with TRBD1. CDR1 and CDR2 (germline): LNHNV, YYDKDF (reference sequence). The CDR3 runs 20 residues. V lost 0 bases, J lost 4 bases, and 17 bases stayed unmatched. Written as DNA, the CDR3 is TGTGCCACCAGCAGAGATGGGGAGTCGGACAGGCCGGTCGGCACCGGGGAGCTGTTTTTT. Amino acid sequence: CATSRDGESDRPVGTGELFF.

This clonotype was counted between two and nine times. The V and J genes are TRBV7-2 and TRBJ2-1, with D hard to call. V lost 1 base, J lost 9 bases, and 10 bases lay in between. This CDR3 region has 13 residues. Germline CDR1 is SGHTA and CDR2 is FQGNSA. The CDR3 nucleotides read TGTGCCAGCAGCTTAGTTGTTTCGGGTGAGCAGTTCTTC. Amino acid sequence: CASSLVVSGEQFF.

The rearrangement links TRBV29-1 to TRBJ1-1; the match to TRBD1 covers 7 bases. The CDR3 is 12 residues long. Looked up from germline, CDR1 is SQVTM and CDR2 is ANQGSEA. Trimming removed 6 bases from V and 1 base from J; junction bases left unmatched: 2. The CDR3 nucleotides are TGCAGCGTGAACAGGGGGAACACTGAAGCTTTCTTT. Translation: CSVNRGNTEAFF.

This clonotype has just a few counts. The gene calls are TRBV5-1 and TRBJ2-5; perhaps TRBD2 as D (5 bases). CDR3 length: 13 amino acids. V lost 5 bases, J lost 5 bases, and 13 bases lay in between. CDR1 is SGHRS and CDR2 is YFSETQ in the germline V gene. The CDR3 protein is CASRIPAAETQYF. The CDR3 nucleotides are TGCGCCAGCAGGATCCCAGCGGCGGAGACCCAGTACTTC.